The 16 T cell receptor beta chains presented below share a single source sample, sequenced in a study of shared clonotypes between healthy human individuals. Naive CD8 cells were CD45RO-negative, positively selected for CCR7, excluding terminally differentiated effector memory CD45RA+ cells. The protocol was immunoSEQ multiplex PCR, while the TCRdb copy is restricted to in-frame clones and leaves out a portion. The sample carries about 2.1 million clones, over 85% recorded once. Sequenced: naive CD8+ T cells from PBMCs. The receptor source for this set is a man between 18 and 35 years old in good health. Some clones in this sample may be carry-over from other donors' samples.

Here the CDR3 reads CASSLLQGVGETQYF. CDR3 coding DNA: TGTGCCAGCAGTTTACTCCAGGGGGTGGGAGAGACCCAGTACTTC. This sequence joins TRBV27 and TRBJ2-5; TRBD1 matches 7 bases. V was clipped by 2 bases and J by 4 bases; unmatched bases: 7. The CDR3 is 15 amino acids. Germline assignment: CDR1 MNHEY and CDR2 SMNVEV (reference sequence).

This clone was recorded once. This chain uses TRBV14 with TRBJ1-1; no clear D. The CDR3 loop spans 15 amino acids. Germline V gene data show CDR1 as SGHDN and CDR2 as FVKESK. Trimming pared 4 bases from V and 0 bases from J, leaving 12 bases between. CDR3 nucleotides: TGTGCCAGCAGCCCATCGGAGGGCATGAACACTGAAGCTTTCTTT. It specifies CASSPSEGMNTEAFF. Together with reference TRBV14 and TRBJ1-1, the CDR3 gives the full variable domain: EAGVTQFPSHSVIEKGQTVTLRCDPISGHDNLYWYRRVMGKEIKFLLHFVKESKQDESGMPNNRFLAERTGGTYSTLKVQPAELEDSGVYFCASSPSEGMNTEAFFGQGTRLTVV.

This chain links TRBV11-2 with TRBJ2-4; 7 bases are shared with TRBD1. The CDR3 contains 17 residues. From germline, CDR1 is SGHAT and CDR2 FQNNGV. J lost 0 bases, V lost 5 bases, and 10 bases had no gene match. The CDR3 loop reads CASSPTGQRAAKNIQYF. CDR3 in DNA: TGTGCCAGCAGCCCCACGGGACAGCGCGCAGCCAAAAACATTCAGTACTTC.

V gene TRBV10-3 combines with J gene TRBJ2-1, with D possibly TRBD2 on 5 matching bases. CDR1 and CDR2 from the germline V gene are ENHRY and SYGVKD. The CDR3 is 12 amino acids. Trimming removed 11 bases at V and 5 bases at J, with 13 bases between. The CDR3 protein is CAAMTNNNEQFF. In DNA, the CDR3 is TGTGCCGCGATGACTAACAACAATGAGCAGTTCTTC.

The gene calls are TRBV5-1 and TRBJ2-4; 10 bases match TRBD1. The CDR3 loop spans 16 amino acids. The germline V gene encodes CDR1 SGHRS and CDR2 YFSETQ. With V trimmed by 1 base and J by 4 bases, 5 bases remained unmatched. The CDR3 nucleotides are TGCGCCAGCAGCTTGAACGCGGGACAGGGGAAAAACATTCAGTACTTC. Translating gives CASSLNAGQGKNIQYF.

About this clone itself: The same CDR3 arises from other DNA sequences in this sample as well. This rearrangement joins TRBV5-6 to TRBJ2-2, with 13 bases lining up with TRBD2. The J segment lost 4 bases and the V segment lost 0 bases, leaving 0 bases of the junction unmatched. CDR3 length: 16 amino acids. CDR1 and CDR2 from the germline V gene are SGHDT and YYEEEE. The CDR3 sequence is CASSLGLAGGTGELFF. The DNA of the CDR3 is TGTGCCAGCAGCTTGGGACTAGCGGGAGGCACCGGGGAGCTGTTTTTT.

As DNA, the CDR3 is TGCGCCAGCAGCCAATCTAGCGGGAGGGCCGTCTCCTACAATGAGCAGTTCTTC. Its translation is CASSQSSGRAVSYNEQFF. V gene TRBV4-1 combines with J gene TRBJ2-1; 12 nucleotides align to TRBD2. CDR1 and CDR2 from the germline V gene are MGHRA and YSYEKL. The CDR3 contains 18 residues. The junction had 5 bases not matched to a gene; V was cut back by 2 bases and J by 0 bases.

This clone was seen a single time. The V and J genes are TRBV4-1 and TRBJ2-3; TRBD2 matches 10 bases. The CDR3 is 16 residues long. V trimming: 5 bases; J trimming: 1 base; junction bases outside the gene matches: 6. CDR1 and CDR2 (germline): MGHRA, YSYEKL. DNA of the CDR3: TGCGCCAGCAGCGGGTGGCTAGCGGGAGGCACAGATACGCAGTATTTT. This gives the protein CASSGWLAGGTDTQYF.

This chain joins TRBV18 and TRBJ2-3; perhaps TRBD1 as D (6 bases). Germline-derived CDR1 and CDR2 are KGHSH and LQKENI. The CDR3 consists of 13 residues. The CDR3 spells CESGAGGTDTQYF. DNA for the CDR3: TGTGAATCCGGAGCAGGGGGCACAGATACGCAGTATTTT.

The chain has TRBV27 and TRBJ2-7; 7 nucleotides line up with TRBD1. The germline V gene encodes CDR1 MNHEY and CDR2 SMNVEV (reference sequence). This CDR3 contains 14 residues. Germline trimming cut 5 bases from V and 7 bases from J; bases unmatched to any gene: 11. CDR3 amino acids: CASSGPTGLGEQYF. CDR3 DNA: TGTGCCAGCAGTGGCCCGACAGGGCTAGGGGAGCAGTACTTC.

This rearrangement joins TRBV28 to TRBJ2-2, with D possibly matching TRBD2 (6 bases). Germline lookup yields CDR1 MDHEN and CDR2 SYDVKM. The V gene lost 2 bases and the J gene lost 6 bases, with 10 bases spanning the gap. The CDR3 is 14 amino acids. In DNA form, the CDR3 reads TGTGCCAGCAGTTTAGGGGGAGGTTCCGGGGAGCTGTTTTTT. Its translation: CASSLGGGSGELFF.

V and J are TRBV19 and TRBJ2-2; D not resolved. The CDR3 totals 15 residues. The germline V gene has CDR1 LNHDA and CDR2 SQIVND (reference sequence). Trimming removed 3 bases at V and 0 bases at J, with 8 bases between. The CDR3 region has the DNA TGTGCCAGTAGTATGACGAGGACGAACACCGGGGAGCTGTTTTTT. Encoded protein: CASSMTRTNTGELFF.

As for this clone: Other DNA sequences from this sample encode an identical CDR3 as well. Here the CDR3 reads CASSLGADGYTF. The CDR3 DNA sequence: TGCGCCAGCAGCTTGGGGGCGGATGGCTACACCTTC. V and J are TRBV5-1 and TRBJ1-2; D remains ambiguous. CDR3 length equals 12 residues. Between the trimmed V and J ends, which lost 0 bases and 6 bases, there was a span of 6 bases. From germline, CDR1 is SGHRS and CDR2 YFSETQ.

This clone was seen more than once but under ten times. The chain joins TRBV25-1 to TRBJ1-4, with D uncertain. Germline CDR1 and CDR2: MGHDK and SYGVNS. Trimming shortened V by 3 bases and J by 8 bases, and 1 base separated the two germline ends. The CDR3 runs 10 residues. The CDR3 sequence is CASSDEKLFF. The CDR3 DNA reads as TGTGCCAGCAGTGACGAAAAACTGTTTTTT.

Comments on this clone: Other nucleotide sequences from this sample produce the same CDR3. The V call is TRBV27, the J call TRBJ2-7; either TRBD1 or TRBD2 may fit D (5 bases each). The germline V and J ends were trimmed by 6 bases and 4 bases, with 13 bases remaining between them. The CDR3 contains 13 residues. Germline-derived CDR1 and CDR2 are MNHEY and SMNVEV (reference sequence). The CDR3 DNA is TGTGCCAGCAGCCCCGGGACGAGTTACGAGCAGTACTTC. It is translated as CASSPGTSYEQYF.

The V call is TRBV7-8, the J call TRBJ2-7; TRBD2 matches 8 bases. The CDR3 sequence is 14 residues long. The trim removed 5 bases at V and 9 bases at J, leaving 12 bases unmatched. Germline V gene lookup returns CDR1 SGHVS and CDR2 FQNEAQ. The CDR3 nucleotides are TGTGCCAGCAGCCAGGGTAGAGCGGGGGCCAGGCAGTACTTC. Its translation is CASSQGRAGARQYF.